This T cell receptor beta chain appears in the sequencing data of a study of preoperative IRX-2 immunotherapy in early breast cancer. V was shortened by 3 bases and J by 4 bases, with 12 bases between the two germline ends. Germline CDR1 MGHRA, CDR2 YSYEKL. The CDR3 runs 14 residues. Measured with immunoSEQ multiplex PCR; TCRdb has only the in-frame clones, and not every one. Among some 22,000 clones listed, approximately 95% were seen once. Treatment given: preoperative locoregional IRX-2 cytokine immunotherapy. Preoperative locoregional IRX-2 cytokine immunotherapy was tested in the phase Ib source study.

This TCR was recovered from a human donor with breast cancer. The rearrangement joins TRBV4-1 to TRBJ1-1; D is uncertain. Material: tumor tissue, obtained after IRX-2 immunotherapy. CDR3 sequence (DNA): TGCGCCAGCAGCCAGGCTAGAGGGAGCACTGAAGCTTTCTTT. This sequence encodes CASSQARGSTEAFF.